The 29 T cell receptor beta chains in this list originate from one sample, sequenced in a study of blood T cell repertoires in COVID-19 (dated by TCRdb to the early 2020s). The library relied on the immunoSEQ multiplex PCR assay. In TCRdb, the immuneACCESS table is reduced to in-frame sequences with V and J assigned. These tables do not hold every clone; where another copy was compared, an unresolved V gene accounts for under half, and the others remain unexplained. The sample records under 150,000 clones, about 89% of which are singletons. The ten largest account for about 17% of the sample. Specimen: peripheral blood. The receptors derive from a man aged 50 to 59 with active or convalescent COVID-19.

The rearrangement links TRBV25-1 to TRBJ2-7, with D possibly TRBD2 on 7 matching bases. There are 13 residues in the CDR3. Germline lookup yields CDR1 MGHDK and CDR2 SYGVNS. V was trimmed by 3 bases and J by 5 bases, leaving 11 bases between them. The CDR3 reads CASSEGGDNEQYF. In DNA, the CDR3 is TGTGCCAGCAGTGAGGGGGGGGACAACGAGCAGTACTTC.

This clone was detected only a few times. This CDR3 is also generated by other DNA sequences in the sample. The chain links TRBV28 to TRBJ2-3; D gene unclear. The CDR3 runs to 14 residues. In germline, CDR1 is MDHEN, CDR2 SYDVKM. The V and J ends lost 3 bases and 1 base respectively, with 8 bases between them. The CDR3 sequence is CASSFVAGTDTQYF. The CDR3, as DNA: TGTGCCAGCAGTTTTGTTGCGGGCACAGATACGCAGTATTTT.

This clone was seen a few times. Other DNA sequences in the same sample also yield this CDR3. V is TRBV19 and J is TRBJ2-3; maybe TRBD1 (5 bases). The CDR3 has 13 amino acids. V dropped 9 bases and J dropped 1 base, with 11 bases sitting between them. Germline V gene data show CDR1 as LNHDA and CDR2 as SQIVND (reference sequence). CDR3: CASAGKRTDTQYF. CDR3 sequence (DNA): TGTGCCAGCGCAGGGAAGCGCACAGATACGCAGTATTTT.

About this clone itself: A junction end diverges from the germline sequence, so it may reflect a read error. This chain links TRBV7-8 with TRBJ2-1; 11 nucleotides line up with TRBD2. The germline CDR1 and CDR2 sequences are SGHVS and FQNEAQ. The CDR3 runs 15 residues. In nucleotides, the CDR3 is TGTGCCAGCAGTTTAGCGGGAGGGGCCTACAATGAGCAGTTCTTC. Amino acid sequence: CASSLAGGAYNEQFF.

This chain links TRBV20-1 with TRBJ2-1; perhaps TRBD1 as D (5 bases). CDR3 length: 11 residues. CDR1 and CDR2 (germline): DFQATT, SNEGSKA (reference sequence). V lost 6 bases to trimming and J lost 9 bases, with 12 bases between them. The CDR3 region has the DNA TGCAGTGCCGAAGGGGCGGCTGAGCAGTTCTTC. This encodes CSAEGAAEQFF.

V and J are TRBV19 and TRBJ2-5; 8 bases fit TRBD1. This CDR3 spans 15 amino acids. Germline assignment: CDR1 LNHDA and CDR2 SQIVND (reference sequence). The V and J ends lost 3 bases and 5 bases, in that order; junction bases with no gene match: 8. CDR3 residues: CASSIRTGGQETQYF. As DNA, the CDR3 is TGTGCCAGTAGTATTAGAACAGGGGGACAGGAGACCCAGTACTTC. Looking up the rest from reference TRBV19 and TRBJ2-5 gives the full variable domain: DGGITQSPKYLFRKEGQNVTLSCEQNLNHDAMYWYRQDPGQGLRLIYYSQIVNDFQKGDIAEGYSVSREKKESFPLTVTSAQKNPTAFYLCASSIRTGGQETQYFGPGTRLLVL.

This clone was detected once. The V and J genes are TRBV5-6 and TRBJ2-1, with 10 bases that match TRBD2. The CDR3 is 18 residues long. V lost 2 bases, J lost 0 bases, and 8 bases stayed unmatched. CDR1 SGHDT and CDR2 YYEEEE come from the germline V gene. The CDR3 coding sequence is TGTGCCAGCAGCTTAAGTCTAGCGGGAGTCAGCTCCTACAATGAGCAGTTCTTC. It specifies CASSLSLAGVSSYNEQFF.

The chain combines TRBV30 with TRBJ2-1, with D possibly matching TRBD2 (6 bases). V lost 5 bases and J lost 5, with 13 bases in between. CDR3 length equals 13 residues. Germline CDR1 GTSNPN, CDR2 SVGIG (reference sequence). CDR3 residues: CAWEREDNNEQFF. CDR3 coding DNA: TGTGCCTGGGAGAGGGAGGACAACAATGAGCAGTTCTTC.

The CDR3 loop is CASSERWQASNQPQHF. CDR3 sequence (DNA): TGTGCCAGCAGTGAACGGTGGCAGGCCAGCAATCAGCCCCAGCATTTT. This sequence joins TRBV2 and TRBJ1-5; D is unclear. Germline CDR1 reads SNHLY; CDR2 reads FYNNEI. V was cut by 2 bases and J by 1 base, with 12 bases left in between. There are 16 residues in the CDR3. Looking up the rest from reference TRBV2 and TRBJ1-5 gives the full variable domain: EPEVTQTPSHQVTQMGQEVILRCVPISNHLYFYWYRQILGQKVEFLVSFYNNEISEKSEIFDDQFSVERPDGSNFTLKIRSTKLEDSAMYFCASSERWQASNQPQHFGDGTRLSIL.

The V call is TRBV27, the J call TRBJ2-3; D remains ambiguous. The CDR3 is 14 residues long. The V end was cut by 2 bases, the J end by 2 bases, with 8 bases between. Looked up from germline, CDR1 is MNHEY and CDR2 is SMNVEV (reference sequence). This CDR3 is CASSLSSATDTQYF. The CDR3 region has the DNA TGTGCCAGCAGTTTAAGCAGCGCCACAGATACGCAGTATTTT.

As DNA, the CDR3 is TGCGCCAGCAGCTCTCTAGCGGGGGGTAAAAATGAGCAGTTCTTC. Protein: CASSSLAGGKNEQFF. The rearrangement joins TRBV5-1 to TRBJ2-1; 11 positions match TRBD2. The CDR3 is 15 residues long. V gave up 3 bases and J gave up 7 bases; unmatched junction bases: 6. From germline, CDR1 is SGHRS and CDR2 YFSETQ.

The V gene is TRBV7-9, the J gene TRBJ2-3, with D possibly being TRBD2 (6 bases). Trimming removed 5 bases from V and 1 base from J, with 16 bases in between. Germline-derived CDR1 and CDR2 are SEHNR and FQNEAQ (reference sequence). This CDR3 has 16 residues. The CDR3 region is CASSNRGSPGTDTQYF. The CDR3 DNA is TGTGCCAGCAGCAACCGGGGGTCCCCTGGCACAGATACGCAGTATTTT. The full variable domain, its missing parts supplied by reference TRBV7-9 and TRBJ2-3, is DTGVSQNPRHKITKRGQNVTFRCDPISEHNRLYWYRQTLGQGPEFLTYFQNEAQLEKSRLLSDRFSAERPKGSFSTLEIQRTEQGDSAMYLCASSNRGSPGTDTQYFGPGTRLTVL.

This rearrangement joins TRBV2 to TRBJ1-2; D not resolved. The CDR3 length is 15 residues. Trimming stripped 1 base from V and 4 bases from J, with 13 bases between. Germline CDR1 SNHLY, CDR2 FYNNEI. The DNA of the CDR3 is TGTGCCAGCAGTGAAGGTGGAGTTAAAGGCTATGGCTACACCTTC. Its translation: CASSEGGVKGYGYTF.

The chain links TRBV9 to TRBJ2-1; maybe TRBD2 (5 bases). CDR1 is SGDLS and CDR2 is YYNGEE in the germline V gene. Trimming pared 3 bases from V and 6 bases from J, leaving 16 bases between. This CDR3 is 15 amino acids long. CDR3 sequence reads: CASSAGLKSPNEQFF. CDR3 nucleotide sequence: TGTGCCAGCAGCGCCGGACTTAAATCCCCCAATGAGCAGTTCTTC.

Only a few counts were recorded for this clone. V usage is TRBV6-5 and J usage is TRBJ2-1; 9 bases fit TRBD1. The CDR3 has 16 amino acids. The V and J ends lost 0 bases and 8 bases, in that order; junction bases with no gene match: 8. Germline CDR1 reads MNHEY; CDR2 reads SVGAGI. CDR3 loop: CASSYSTRGQGYEQFF. The CDR3 nucleotides are TGTGCCAGCAGTTACTCTACGAGGGGACAGGGCTATGAGCAGTTCTTC.

In this sample, this clone turned up once. The J gene is TRBJ2-7, the V gene TRBV24-1; possible D gene TRBD2, 6 bases. The V and J ends lost 2 bases and 4 bases respectively, with 11 bases between them. CDR1 is KGHDR and CDR2 is SFDVKD in the germline V gene. This CDR3 spans 14 amino acids. The CDR3: CATSDSRLVYEQYF. In DNA, the CDR3 is TGTGCCACCAGTGATTCCCGACTAGTTTACGAGCAGTACTTC.

The V gene is TRBV7-2, the J gene TRBJ2-7, with TRBD2 matching over 10 bases. The CDR3 totals 16 residues. Losses at the gene ends were 5 bases for V and 3 bases for J; bases not matched to a gene: 10. CDR1 and CDR2 (germline): SGHTA, FQGNSA. CDR3 coding DNA: TGTGCCAGCAGCCAACCGAGGGCTAGCGGGAGCTACGAGCAGTACTTC. This encodes CASSQPRASGSYEQYF.

This clone has just one count. The chain couples TRBV19 to TRBJ2-2; D remains ambiguous. The germline gives CDR1 LNHDA, CDR2 SQIVND (reference sequence). The CDR3 length is 14 residues. The V end lost 3 bases, the J end lost 4 bases, and 9 bases lay between the germline ends. The CDR3 DNA sequence: TGTGCCAGTAGTATCGTGTCCGGCACCGGGGAGCTGTTTTTT. It encodes CASSIVSGTGELFF.

The V and J genes are TRBV5-1 and TRBJ2-2; 9 bases line up with TRBD2. Per the germline V gene, CDR1 is SGHRS and CDR2 is YFSETQ. V trimming: 0 bases; J trimming: 5 bases; junction bases outside the gene matches: 5. This CDR3 spans 16 amino acids. CDR3 protein: CASSLVPSGVTGELFF. The DNA for the CDR3 is TGCGCCAGCAGCTTGGTCCCTAGCGGGGTAACCGGGGAGCTGTTTTTT.

This clone was detected once. The chain combines TRBV4-3 with TRBJ2-3, with 10 bases lining up with TRBD2. The CDR3 has 17 residues. The V and J ends lost 1 base and 6 bases, in that order; junction bases with no gene match: 10. Germline V lookup: CDR1 LGHNA, CDR2 YSLEER. CDR3 residues: CASSQGSAGGLGDTQYF. The CDR3 DNA reads TGCGCCAGCAGCCAAGGTTCAGCGGGGGGGCTGGGTGATACGCAGTATTTT.

The chain couples TRBV3-1 (or the pseudogene TRBV3-2) to TRBJ2-3; 13 bases map to TRBD2. The CDR3 is 18 amino acids. The germline V gene has CDR1 LGHDT and CDR2 YNNKEL (reference sequence). With 4 bases clipped from V and 5 bases from J, the junction kept 12 bases outside the gene matches. DNA of the CDR3: TGTGCCAGCAGCCCCTACTACGGACTAGCGGGAGTTGTAGATACGCAGTATTTT. This encodes CASSPYYGLAGVVDTQYF.

The J gene is TRBJ2-7, the V gene TRBV5-1; TRBD1 aligns across 9 bases. This CDR3 contains 14 residues. V dropped 4 bases and J dropped 3; count of bases not matched to a gene: 5. Looked up from germline, CDR1 is SGHRS and CDR2 is YFSETQ. This CDR3 is CASSRGQGIYEQYF. The CDR3 nucleotides read TGCGCCAGCAGCCGAGGACAGGGGATCTACGAGCAGTACTTC. The whole variable domain, remainder taken from reference TRBV5-1 and TRBJ2-7, is KAGVTQTPRYLIKTRGQQVTLSCSPISGHRSVSWYQQTPGQGLQFLFEYFSETQRNKGNFPGRFSGRQFSNSRSEMNVSTLELGDSALYLCASSRGQGIYEQYFGPGTRLTVT.

The chain combines TRBV4-1 with TRBJ2-1, with a possible D match to TRBD2 (5 bases). V was clipped by 3 bases and J by 0 bases, with 9 bases between them. This CDR3 has 15 residues. Germline V lookup: CDR1 MGHRA, CDR2 YSYEKL. The CDR3 spells CASSQRADSYNEQFF. The CDR3 coding sequence is TGCGCCAGCAGCCAGAGAGCGGACTCCTACAATGAGCAGTTCTTC.

V is TRBV4-3 and J is TRBJ1-3; possible D gene TRBD1, 5 bases. Trimming pared 4 bases from V and 2 bases from J, leaving 12 bases between. Germline CDR1 is LGHNA and CDR2 is YSLEER. CDR3 length: 15 amino acids. The CDR3 region is CASSPQGLTGNTIYF. The CDR3 DNA follows: TGCGCCAGCAGCCCTCAGGGACTTACTGGAAACACCATATATTTT.

The V gene is TRBV11-2, the J gene TRBJ2-3, with TRBD1 as a possible D gene (5 bases). The CDR3 runs to 14 residues. Trimming stripped 5 bases from V and 4 bases from J, with 13 bases between. Germline V gives CDR1 SGHAT, CDR2 FQNNGV. CDR3 region: CASSNLLRADTQYF. CDR3 nucleotides: TGTGCCAGCAGCAACCTCCTCAGGGCAGATACGCAGTATTTT.

The V gene is TRBV5-1, the J gene TRBJ2-5; perhaps TRBD1 as D (5 bases). Germline V gene data show CDR1 as SGHRS and CDR2 as YFSETQ. The CDR3 totals 13 residues. V lost 5 bases, J lost 1 base, and 9 bases lay in between. The CDR3 spells CASRTDSQETQYF. CDR3 nucleotide sequence: TGCGCCAGCAGAACTGACAGCCAAGAGACCCAGTACTTC.

This chain connects TRBV5-1 to TRBJ2-1, with 7 bases identical to TRBD1. The CDR3 length is 12 residues. J gave up 8 bases and V 4 bases, and 3 bases lay outside the gene matches. Germline CDR1 is SGHRS and CDR2 is YFSETQ. The CDR3 here is CASSRGQDEQFF. CDR3 in DNA: TGCGCCAGCAGCAGGGGGCAGGATGAGCAGTTCTTC.

The chain carries TRBV9 and TRBJ2-1, with 8 bases aligning to TRBD2. Losses at the gene ends were 0 bases for V and 2 bases for J; bases not matched to a gene: 7. Looked up from germline, CDR1 is SGDLS and CDR2 is YYNGEE. The CDR3 sequence is 17 residues long. This CDR3 reads CASSVANAGGAYNEQFF. As DNA, the CDR3 is TGTGCCAGCAGCGTAGCTAACGCCGGGGGGGCCTACAATGAGCAGTTCTTC.

V and J are TRBV30 and TRBJ2-1; TRBD2 might be the D (7 bases). V lost 2 bases to trimming and J lost 10 bases, with 12 bases between them. CDR3 size: 12 residues. In germline, CDR1 is GTSNPN, CDR2 SVGIG (reference sequence). This chain's CDR3 is CAWSYSGGEQFF. CDR3 nucleotides: TGTGCCTGGAGTTATTCGGGGGGCGAGCAGTTCTTC.